One and the same sample provided the 9 T cell receptor beta chains below, sequenced in a study of CD8 T cells in Susac syndrome. A quantity of roughly 0.5 to 1 ug RNA underwent reverse transcription using random hexamers. Via MiXCR, TCRdb re-called the immunoSEQ multiplex PCR reads, giving one row per CDR3 protein. The sample consists of some 190,000 distinct CDR3 sequences, 90% to 96% of them appearing once. The specimen was CD4+ T cells from PBMCs. These TCRs come from a human donor with multiple sclerosis.

The gene calls are TRBV29-1 and TRBJ2-1; D gene uncertain. Germline V gene data show CDR1 as SQVTM and CDR2 as ANQGSEA. Trimming removed 5 bases from V and 8 bases from J, with 10 bases in between. The CDR3 is made up of 11 amino acids. The CDR3 loop is CSVNFEDEQFF. CDR3 sequence (DNA): TGCAGCGTTAACTTCGAGGATGAGCAGTTCTTC.

This chain connects TRBV7-2 to TRBJ2-3; the match to TRBD2 covers 7 bases. This CDR3 contains 14 residues. Per germline, CDR1 SGHTA and CDR2 FQGNSA. J was trimmed by 4 bases and V by 5 bases; bases with no gene match: 6. The CDR3 is CASSKLAGADTQYF. The CDR3 nucleotides are TGTGCCAGCAGCAAACTCGCGGGGGCAGATACGCAGTATTTT.

The gene calls are TRBV12-3 or TRBV12-4 and TRBJ2-4; D is unclear. The CDR3 extends over 12 amino acids. V gave up 8 bases and J gave up 5 bases, with 10 bases separating them. The CDR3 coding sequence is TGTGCCAGCGGGAAGTTCCAAAACATTCAGTACTTC. Encoded protein: CASGKFQNIQYF.

The gene calls are TRBV27 and TRBJ1-2; D is unresolved. Germline-derived CDR1 and CDR2 are MNHEY and SMNVEV (reference sequence). V dropped 2 bases and J dropped 7 bases, with 8 bases sitting between them. The CDR3 loop spans 12 amino acids. The CDR3 sequence is CASSLRGVGYTF. In DNA, the CDR3 is TGTGCCAGCAGTTTACGCGGGGTTGGCTACACCTTC.

CDR3 amino acids: CASSQVSYTGELFF. CDR3 nucleotide sequence: TGTGCCAGCAGCCAAGTAAGCTACACCGGGGAGCTGTTTTTT. V is TRBV4-2 and J is TRBJ2-2; D ambiguous. The CDR3 consists of 14 residues. CDR1 is LGHNA and CDR2 is YNFKEQ in the germline V gene. Trimming removed 1 base at V and 3 bases at J, with 6 bases between.

This chain joins TRBV9 and TRBJ2-3, with a tentative D call TRBD2 (6 bases). The CDR3 has 15 residues. V lost 3 bases and J 6 bases, leaving 17 bases between the germline ends. Germline V gene data show CDR1 as SGDLS and CDR2 as YYNGEE. CDR3 DNA: TGTGCCAGCAGCGGAAGTGCCCAGCGGGCGGATACGCAGTATTTT. It translates to CASSGSAQRADTQYF.

The chain couples TRBV20-1 to TRBJ2-5, with D perhaps assigned TRBD1 or TRBD2 (5 bases each). Trimming cost V 8 bases and J 4 bases, with 20 bases left between them. Germline V gene sequence: CDR1 DFQATT, CDR2 SNEGSKA (reference sequence). CDR3 size: 14 residues. The CDR3 DNA reads TGCAGTTTTTCCGTTGCCGGGACGGGAGAGACCCAGTACTTC. It specifies CSFSVAGTGETQYF.

This sequence joins TRBV12-3 or TRBV12-4 and TRBJ2-2; D remains ambiguous. The CDR3 has 15 amino acids. Trimming took off 3 bases at V and 4 bases at J, with 12 bases between the two ends. In DNA form, the CDR3 reads TGTGCCAGCAGTTTTCAGACCTACGGCACCGGGGAGCTGTTTTTT. Translation gives CASSFQTYGTGELFF.

This clonotype was counted once. The gene calls are TRBV30 and TRBJ2-3; 7 nucleotides agree with TRBD2. The V segment lost 2 bases and the J segment 6 bases; nucleotides outside the gene matches: 5. Germline V lookup: CDR1 GTSNPN, CDR2 SVGIG (reference sequence). This CDR3 is 13 amino acids long. The CDR3 here is CAWSLGGVDTQYF. The CDR3, as DNA: TGTGCCTGGAGTCTGGGAGGGGTTGATACGCAGTATTTT. Full variable domain (outside the CDR3, taken from reference TRBV30 and TRBJ2-3): SQTIHQWPATLVQPVGSPLSLECTVEGTSNPNLYWYRQAAGRGLQLLFYSVGIGQISSEVPQNLSASRPQDRQFILSSKKLLLSDSGFYLCAWSLGGVDTQYFGPGTRLTVL.